These 14 T cell receptor beta chains were sequenced from one sample in a study of blood T cell repertoires in COVID-19. Profiling relied on immunoSEQ multiplex PCR, and the TCRdb table lists in-frame clones only, not all of them. The sample lists some 50,000 clones, 84% occurring once. The sequenced sample was peripheral blood. The receptors originated from a man in his fifties with acute or convalescent COVID-19.

The chain couples TRBV6-5 to TRBJ2-7; TRBD2 agrees at 7 bases. V trimming: 7 bases; J trimming: 1 base; junction bases outside the gene matches: 7. This CDR3 comprises 14 residues. Per germline, CDR1 MNHEY and CDR2 SVGAGI. CDR3 sequence reads: CASTGREESYEQYF. The DNA for the CDR3 is TGTGCCAGCACCGGTCGGGAGGAGTCCTACGAGCAGTACTTC.

The chain combines TRBV4-1 with TRBJ1-4, with D hard to call. V was pared by 4 bases and J by 2 bases, with 11 bases between. Germline V gives CDR1 MGHRA, CDR2 YSYEKL. CDR3 length: 15 amino acids. The CDR3 DNA sequence: TGCGCCAGCAGCCTAAAGACGGGGACTAATGAAAAACTGTTTTTT. Its translation: CASSLKTGTNEKLFF.

The chain has TRBV2 and TRBJ2-7; D remains unclear. Germline CDR1 reads SNHLY; CDR2 reads FYNNEI. V was pared by 6 bases and J by 3 bases, with 9 bases between. The CDR3 is made up of 12 amino acids. In DNA, the CDR3 is TGTGCCAGCAGGGCGACTGGCTACGAGCAGTACTTC. The encoded protein is CASRATGYEQYF.

The rearrangement links TRBV7-9 to TRBJ2-7, with 7 bases matching TRBD1. This CDR3 comprises 13 residues. V lost 5 bases to trimming and J lost 3 bases; unmatched junction nucleotides: 4. Germline CDR1 is SEHNR and CDR2 is FQNEAQ (reference sequence). CDR3 in amino acids: CASSEGQFYEQYF. The CDR3 region has the DNA TGTGCCAGCAGCGAGGGACAGTTCTACGAGCAGTACTTC.

This chain uses TRBV9 with TRBJ2-1; D is possibly TRBD2 (6 bases). Germline loops: CDR1 SGDLS, CDR2 YYNGEE. The CDR3 contains 17 residues. Trimming left V 3 bases short and J 0 bases short, with 16 bases between. This CDR3 is CASSGGPSESSYNEQFF. The CDR3, as DNA: TGTGCCAGCAGCGGGGGACCTAGCGAAAGCTCCTACAATGAGCAGTTCTTC.

The chain has TRBV5-6 and TRBJ1-1; 7 bases are shared with TRBD1. The CDR3 loop spans 12 amino acids. Germline values: CDR1 SGHDT, CDR2 YYEEEE. V lost 4 bases, J lost 6 bases, and 3 bases stayed unmatched. CDR3 DNA: TGTGCCAGCAGCCGTGGGACAGCTGAAGCTTTCTTT. Encoded protein: CASSRGTAEAFF.

V usage is TRBV18 and J usage is TRBJ1-3; D gene unclear. Per the germline V gene, CDR1 is KGHSH and CDR2 is LQKENI. Trimming took off 2 bases at V and 2 bases at J, with 10 bases between the two ends. The CDR3 length is 15 residues. The CDR3, as DNA: TGTGCCAGCTCACCAACGCCAGGCCCTGGAAACACCATATATTTT. The encoded protein is CASSPTPGPGNTIYF.

The chain couples TRBV7-6 to TRBJ2-1; 7 bases match TRBD2. In germline, CDR1 is SGHVS, CDR2 FNYEAQ. This CDR3 region has 16 residues. The J segment lost 7 bases and the V segment lost 4 bases, leaving 13 bases of the junction unmatched. This chain's CDR3 is CASSSERERIQNEQFF. The CDR3 DNA follows: TGTGCCAGCAGCTCCGAGCGGGAAAGGATTCAAAATGAGCAGTTCTTC.

The genes are TRBV4-2 and TRBJ1-4; 9 bases fit TRBD1. The CDR3 length is 16 residues. CDR1 is LGHNA, CDR2 YNFKEQ, per germline. V was clipped by 0 bases and J by 5 bases; unmatched bases: 4. The CDR3 here is CASSQDPGTGNEKLFF. In DNA form, the CDR3 reads TGTGCCAGCAGCCAAGATCCCGGGACAGGGAATGAAAAACTGTTTTTT.

The J gene is TRBJ1-2, the V gene TRBV11-2; a weak D match, TRBD1 (5 bases). V dropped 0 bases and J dropped 0 bases, with 8 bases sitting between them. The CDR3 consists of 15 residues. Germline CDR1 and CDR2: SGHAT and FQNNGV. CDR3 residues: CASSLEGASNYGYTF. DNA for the CDR3: TGTGCCAGCAGCTTAGAAGGGGCCTCTAACTATGGCTACACCTTC.

V and J are TRBV18 and TRBJ1-6; 10 bases match TRBD1. The germline V gene encodes CDR1 KGHSH and CDR2 LQKENI. The length of the CDR3 is 16 residues. V dropped 6 bases and J dropped 14; count of bases not matched to a gene: 16. CDR3 sequence: CASSLQSATGGRALHF. The CDR3 coding sequence is TGTGCCAGCTCGCTCCAAAGCGCGACAGGGGGCCGGGCCCTCCACTTT.

This clone was found a few times. DNA of the CDR3: TGTGCCAGCAGCCCAGCAGAGGGACAGGGGAGCACCGGGGAGCTGTTTTTT. Residues: CASSPAEGQGSTGELFF. This chain connects TRBV7-8 to TRBJ2-2; 10 nucleotides align to TRBD1. J lost 4 bases, V lost 5 bases, and 10 bases had no gene match. Germline values: CDR1 SGHVS, CDR2 FQNEAQ. The CDR3 covers 17 residues.

V is TRBV11-3 and J is TRBJ2-1; 7 positions agree with TRBD1. The CDR3 has 15 residues. Germline CDR1 is SGHNT and CDR2 is YENEEA. Losses at the gene ends were 5 bases for V and 2 bases for J; bases not matched to a gene: 6. CDR3 DNA: TGTGCCAGCAGCCAAACAGGGGTCCCCTACAATGAGCAGTTCTTC. It is translated as CASSQTGVPYNEQFF.

The rearrangement links TRBV5-6 to TRBJ1-2; D is undetermined. Germline CDR1 and CDR2: SGHDT and YYEEEE. This CDR3 has 13 amino acids. The V end was cut by 2 bases, the J end by 4 bases, with 9 bases between. The chain's CDR3 is CASSFGGSYGYTF. The CDR3, as DNA: TGTGCCAGCAGCTTTGGAGGGAGCTATGGCTACACCTTC.